Below, 18 T cell receptor beta chains from the same sample are listed, as sequenced in a study of cytomegalovirus exposure and HLA in healthy donors. The PCR ran on 60 Vbeta and 13 Jbeta primers. Using immunoSEQ multiplex PCR, the repertoire was profiled, and TCRdb retains in-frame clones only, with some absent. The sample shows 150,000 to 200,000 clones, around 77% of them seen only once. The source material was PBMCs. These receptor sequences come from a woman aged 25 to 45 in good health and CMV-seropositive.

The V and J genes are TRBV7-2 and TRBJ2-7; TRBD2 agrees at 14 bases. CDR1 and CDR2 from the germline V gene are SGHTA and FQGNSA. CDR3 size: 16 residues. Trimming took 5 bases from V and 2 from J; bases not matched to a gene: 5. The CDR3 reads CASSAGLAGVTYEQYF. The CDR3 nucleotides are TGTGCCAGCAGCGCGGGACTAGCGGGGGTGACCTACGAGCAGTACTTC.

V usage is TRBV2 and J usage is TRBJ2-7; TRBD1 matches 8 bases. This CDR3 has 17 amino acids. Germline V gene sequence: CDR1 SNHLY, CDR2 FYNNEI. J gave up 0 bases and V 6 bases, and 13 bases lay outside the gene matches. In nucleotides, the CDR3 is TGTGCCAGCAGCCATGACAGGGGCCGCTTAAGCTCCTACGAGCAGTACTTC. It encodes CASSHDRGRLSSYEQYF.

CDR3 bases: TGTGCCAGCAGTTGGGGGGGGTCGGAGACCCAGTACTTC. The encoded protein is CASSWGGSETQYF. The rearrangement links TRBV28 to TRBJ2-5; 7 positions match TRBD2. This CDR3 has 13 residues. V gave up 4 bases and J gave up 5 bases; unmatched junction bases: 4. Germline V lookup: CDR1 MDHEN, CDR2 SYDVKM.

This chain uses TRBV5-1 with TRBJ1-2; 7 bases map to TRBD1. The V gene's germline CDR1 is SGHRS and CDR2 YFSETQ. Trimming took 3 bases from V and 4 from J; bases not matched to a gene: 6. This CDR3 is 14 amino acids long. The CDR3 nucleotides are TGCGCCAGCAGCTCTCAGGGGGAGGTCTATGGCTACACCTTC. Protein product: CASSSQGEVYGYTF.

This clone was found once. The V and J genes are TRBV15 and TRBJ2-1; TRBD1 might be the D (7 bases). Per the germline V gene, CDR1 is LNHNV and CDR2 is YYDKDF (reference sequence). This CDR3 spans 14 amino acids. V was clipped by 5 bases and J by 4 bases, with 12 bases between them. The CDR3 here is CATSPGGLYNEQFF. Here the CDR3 DNA reads TGTGCCACCAGCCCAGGGGGGCTGTACAATGAGCAGTTCTTC.

The chain uses TRBV19 and TRBJ1-6; D call uncertain. Germline V CDR1 and CDR2: LNHDA, SQIVND (reference sequence). The CDR3 runs to 16 residues. Trimming removed 4 bases from V and 0 bases from J, with 10 bases in between. The DNA of the CDR3 is TGTGCCAGTAGTAGTTCGAGGAGCTCCTATAATTCACCCCTCCACTTT. This encodes CASSSSRSSYNSPLHF.

The chain couples TRBV5-1 to TRBJ2-1, with 15 bases aligning to TRBD2. This CDR3 spans 17 amino acids. Germline CDR1 SGHRS, CDR2 YFSETQ. The ends lost 4 bases at V and 8 bases at J; junction bases unmatched: 10. CDR3 sequence (DNA): TGCGCCAGCAGCACCGCTCCCGGGACTAGCGGGAGGCATGAGCAGTTCTTC. Translating gives CASSTAPGTSGRHEQFF.

A few counts support this clone. This chain joins TRBV5-6 and TRBJ1-1; D remains ambiguous. In germline, CDR1 is SGHDT, CDR2 YYEEEE. V was pared by 2 bases and J by 0 bases, with 5 bases between. The CDR3 is 13 residues long. The CDR3 sequence: CASSFYMNTEAFF. CDR3 nucleotide sequence: TGTGCCAGCAGCTTTTACATGAACACTGAAGCTTTCTTT.

This chain connects TRBV6-1 to TRBJ2-1; TRBD2 matches 11 bases. This CDR3 contains 16 residues. Trimming cost V 2 bases and J 15 bases; bases outside gene matches: 15. The V gene's germline CDR1 is MNHNS and CDR2 SASEGT. CDR3 sequence: CASSEHLTSGSRRAFF. DNA for the CDR3: TGTGCCAGCAGTGAACATCTTACTAGCGGGAGTAGACGGGCGTTCTTC.

The chain is built from TRBV7-9 and TRBJ1-2, with D perhaps matching TRBD1 (5 bases). CDR1 is SEHNR and CDR2 is FQNEAQ in the germline V gene (reference sequence). The V end lost 5 bases, the J end lost 8 bases, and 15 bases lay between the germline ends. The CDR3 loop spans 13 amino acids. The CDR3: CASSEAHRSGYTF. The CDR3 DNA is TGTGCCAGCAGCGAAGCACACAGGAGCGGCTACACCTTC.

V is TRBV29-1 and J is TRBJ1-2; D might be TRBD1 (5 bases). Looked up from germline, CDR1 is SQVTM and CDR2 is ANQGSEA. Trimming shortened V by 4 bases and J by 3 bases, and 12 bases separated the two germline ends. The CDR3 has 13 amino acids. As DNA, the CDR3 is TGCAGCGTTGCGCGGGGGTTGGACTATGGCTACACCTTC. This codes for CSVARGLDYGYTF.

Notes on this clone: The same CDR3 is also encoded by other DNA sequences in this sample. The chain is built from TRBV28 and TRBJ1-2; D is possibly TRBD1 (5 bases). V lost 4 bases and J lost 2, with 5 bases in between. Germline V CDR1 and CDR2: MDHEN, SYDVKM. The CDR3 has 12 amino acids. CDR3 bases: TGTGCCAGCAGTTCAGGGAACTATGGCTACACCTTC. This codes for CASSSGNYGYTF.

The chain has TRBV6-1 and TRBJ1-2, with 10 bases identical to TRBD1. The CDR3 is 12 amino acids. Germline CDR1 is MNHNS and CDR2 is SASEGT. V trimming: 6 bases; J trimming: 6 bases; junction bases outside the gene matches: 1. The CDR3 DNA sequence: TGTGCCAGCAGGACAGGGGGCAATGGCTACACCTTC. Its translation is CASRTGGNGYTF.

The genes are TRBV19 and TRBJ1-4; the match to TRBD1 covers 8 bases. The CDR3 has 14 amino acids. CDR1 and CDR2 (germline): LNHDA, SQIVND (reference sequence). V trimming: 4 bases; J trimming: 3 bases; junction bases outside the gene matches: 1. The CDR3: CASSKTGANEKLFF. CDR3 nucleotides: TGTGCCAGTAGTAAGACAGGGGCTAATGAAAAACTGTTTTTT. The whole variable domain, remainder taken from reference TRBV19 and TRBJ1-4, is DGGITQSPKYLFRKEGQNVTLSCEQNLNHDAMYWYRQDPGQGLRLIYYSQIVNDFQKGDIAEGYSVSREKKESFPLTVTSAQKNPTAFYLCASSKTGANEKLFFGSGTQLSVL.

V and J are TRBV5-1 and TRBJ2-2, with 9 nucleotides matching TRBD2. This CDR3 spans 16 amino acids. The V segment lost 0 bases and the J segment 5 bases; nucleotides outside the gene matches: 5. Germline CDR1 and CDR2: SGHRS and YFSETQ. The CDR3 nucleotides read TGCGCCAGCAGCTTGGGACCTAGCGGGATGACCGGGGAGCTGTTTTTT. This translates into CASSLGPSGMTGELFF.

The J gene is TRBJ2-1, the V gene TRBV5-4; TRBD1 matches 8 bases. The CDR3 length is 16 residues. The J segment lost 5 bases and the V segment lost 0 bases, leaving 7 bases of the junction unmatched. Germline V gene sequence: CDR1 SGHNT, CDR2 YYREEE (reference sequence). The CDR3 DNA sequence: TGTGCCAGCAGCTTGGGCTACAGGGGGAGTAACAATGAGCAGTTCTTC. Residues: CASSLGYRGSNNEQFF.

A few counts support this clone. The rearrangement joins TRBV14 to TRBJ2-5; no firm D call. V was cut by 1 base and J by 8 bases, with 5 bases left in between. The CDR3 is made up of 11 amino acids. Germline values: CDR1 SGHDN, CDR2 FVKESK. The CDR3 is CASSQAVTQYF. As DNA, the CDR3 is TGTGCCAGCAGCCAAGCAGTCACCCAGTACTTC.

The chain has TRBV9 and TRBJ1-1; D is ambiguous. Germline CDR1 SGDLS, CDR2 YYNGEE. Trimming took off 4 bases at V and 3 bases at J, with 10 bases between the two ends. The CDR3 covers 13 residues. The CDR3 loop reads CASSQAPDTEAFF. The CDR3 DNA reads as TGTGCCAGCAGCCAGGCCCCGGACACTGAAGCTTTCTTT.